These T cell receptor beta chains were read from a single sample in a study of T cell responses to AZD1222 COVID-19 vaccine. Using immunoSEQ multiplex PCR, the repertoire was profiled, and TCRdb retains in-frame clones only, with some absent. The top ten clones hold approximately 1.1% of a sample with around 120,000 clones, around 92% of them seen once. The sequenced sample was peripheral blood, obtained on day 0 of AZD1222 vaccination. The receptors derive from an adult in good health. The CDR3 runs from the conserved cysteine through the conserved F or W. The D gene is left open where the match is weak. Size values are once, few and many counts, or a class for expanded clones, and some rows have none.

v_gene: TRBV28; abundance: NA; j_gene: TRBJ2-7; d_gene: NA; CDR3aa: CASNRLSSGSYEQYF; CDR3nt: TGTGCCAGCAACCGATTGTCCTCCGGATCCTACGAGCAGTACTTC
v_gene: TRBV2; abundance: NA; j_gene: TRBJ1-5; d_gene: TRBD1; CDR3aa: CASARQGANQPQHF; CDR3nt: TGTGCCAGCGCACGACAGGGGGCCAATCAGCCCCAGCATTTT
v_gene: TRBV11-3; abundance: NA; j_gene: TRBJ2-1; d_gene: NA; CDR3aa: CASSLGQGLNNEQFF; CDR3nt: TGTGCCAGCAGCTTAGGCCAGGGACTCAACAATGAGCAGTTCTTC
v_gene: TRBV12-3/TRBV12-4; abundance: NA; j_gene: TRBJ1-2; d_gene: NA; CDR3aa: CASSLNYGYTF; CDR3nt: TGTGCCAGCAGCCTTAACTATGGCTACACCTTC
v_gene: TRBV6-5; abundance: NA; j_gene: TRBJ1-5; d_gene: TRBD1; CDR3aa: CASRGQGLGNQPQHF; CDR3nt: TGTGCCAGCAGGGGACAGGGCTTGGGCAATCAGCCCCAGCATTTT
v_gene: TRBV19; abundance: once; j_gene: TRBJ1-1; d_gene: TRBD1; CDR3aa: CASRPGQGYTEAFF; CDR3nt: TGTGCCAGTAGACCGGGACAGGGGTACACTGAAGCTTTCTTT
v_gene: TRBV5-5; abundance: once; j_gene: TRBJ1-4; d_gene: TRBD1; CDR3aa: CASSLASGQGELFF; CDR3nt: TGTGCCAGCAGCTTGGCATCTGGACAGGGAGAACTGTTTTTT
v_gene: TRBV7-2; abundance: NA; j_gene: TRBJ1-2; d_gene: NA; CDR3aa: CASSPQTPYGYTF; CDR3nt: TGTGCCAGCAGCCCTCAGACGCCCTATGGCTACACCTTC
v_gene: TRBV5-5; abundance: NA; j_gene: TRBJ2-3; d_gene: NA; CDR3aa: CASSDTRGAADTQYF; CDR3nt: TGTGCCAGCAGCGATACCAGGGGCGCAGCGGATACGCAGTATTTT
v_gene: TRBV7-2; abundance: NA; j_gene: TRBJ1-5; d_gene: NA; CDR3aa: CASSLTKGAYSNQPQHF; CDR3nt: TGTGCCAGCAGCTTAACCAAAGGGGCTTATAGCAATCAGCCCCAGCATTTT
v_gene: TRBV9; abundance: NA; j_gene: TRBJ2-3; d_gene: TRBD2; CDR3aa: CASTTGLGGGDTQYF; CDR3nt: TGTGCCAGCACAACGGGACTAGGTGGTGGAGATACGCAGTATTTT
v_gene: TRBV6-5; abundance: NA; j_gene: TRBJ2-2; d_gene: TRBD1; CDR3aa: CASSGQGATGELFF; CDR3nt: TGTGCCAGTTCGGGACAGGGGGCCACCGGGGAGCTGTTTTTT
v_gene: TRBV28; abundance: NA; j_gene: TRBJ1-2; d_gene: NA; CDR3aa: CATQRGRYGYTF; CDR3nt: TGTGCCACCCAAAGAGGCAGGTATGGCTACACCTTC
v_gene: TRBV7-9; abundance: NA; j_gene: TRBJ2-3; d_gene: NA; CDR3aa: CASSFSGGADTQYF; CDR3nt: TGTGCCAGCAGCTTCTCCGGGGGAGCAGATACGCAGTATTTT
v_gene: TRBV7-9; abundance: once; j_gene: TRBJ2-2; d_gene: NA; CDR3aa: CASSTGQPTGELFF; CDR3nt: TGTGCCAGCAGCACTGGACAGCCCACCGGGGAGCTGTTTTTT
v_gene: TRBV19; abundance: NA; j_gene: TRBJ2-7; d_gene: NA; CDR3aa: CASSLGVNKYEQYF; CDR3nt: TGTGCCAGTAGTCTTGGAGTCAATAAATACGAGCAGTACTTC
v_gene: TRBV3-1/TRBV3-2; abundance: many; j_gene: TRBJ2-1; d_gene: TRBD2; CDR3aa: CASSQDSRTSGKYNEQFF; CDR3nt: TGTGCCAGCAGCCAAGACTCCCGGACTAGCGGGAAGTACAATGAGCAGTTCTTC
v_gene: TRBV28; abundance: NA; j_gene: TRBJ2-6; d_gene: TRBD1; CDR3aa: CASSPRQGEAGANVLTF; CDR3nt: TGTGCCAGCAGTCCCCGACAGGGTGAAGCTGGGGCCAACGTCCTGACTTTC
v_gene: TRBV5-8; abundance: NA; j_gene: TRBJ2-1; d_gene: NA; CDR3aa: CASSLGSSYNEQFF; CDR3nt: TGTGCCAGCAGCTTGGGTAGCTCCTACAATGAGCAGTTCTTC
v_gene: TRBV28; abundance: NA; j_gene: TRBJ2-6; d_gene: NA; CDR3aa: CASSLFGSGANVLTF; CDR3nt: TGTGCCAGCAGTTTATTCGGGTCTGGGGCCAACGTCCTGACTTTC